The source of this TCR beta chain is a study of molecular identifiers for immune sequencing clone quantification. Background on the study: Within a replicate experiment, RNA obtained from either approximately 22,000 or 94,000 naive CD8 cells was divided into five aliquots, and four of those aliquots were then sequenced.

This clonotype was detected only a few times. MiXCR, applied by TCRdb to the PCR reads, yields one record per CDR3 protein. The sample has around 470,000 distinct CDR3 sequences; 20% to 25% are singletons. The sequencing input was naive CD8+ T cells from blood, with Jurkat cell RNA spiked in. Subset described: FACS-sorted CD8+CD4-CCR7+CD45RA+ naive T cells. The origin of this receptor is a human donor in good health. Some libraries in this study had Jurkat cell RNA spiked in.

CDR3 DNA: TGCAGTGCTGCGAGAGCGCCTGGAAGCGATGAGCAGTTCTTC. Protein: CSAARAPGSDEQFF. The chain links TRBV20-1 to TRBJ2-1, with no clear D. Trimming pared 5 bases from V and 8 bases from J, leaving 19 bases between. The CDR3 extends over 14 amino acids. Germline-derived CDR1 and CDR2 are DFQATT and SNEGSKA (reference sequence).